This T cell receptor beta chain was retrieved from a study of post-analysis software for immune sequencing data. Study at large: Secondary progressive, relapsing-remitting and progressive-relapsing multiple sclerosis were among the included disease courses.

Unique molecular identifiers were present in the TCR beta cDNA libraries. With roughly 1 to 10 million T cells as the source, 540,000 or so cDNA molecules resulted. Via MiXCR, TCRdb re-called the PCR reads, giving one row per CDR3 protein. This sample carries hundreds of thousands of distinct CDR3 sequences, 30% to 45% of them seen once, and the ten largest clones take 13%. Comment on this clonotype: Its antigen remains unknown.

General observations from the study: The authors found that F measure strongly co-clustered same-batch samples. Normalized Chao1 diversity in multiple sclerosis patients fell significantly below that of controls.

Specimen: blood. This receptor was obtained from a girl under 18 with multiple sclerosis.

CDR3 nucleotides: TGTGCCAGCACCCGAGACGTCACTGAAGCTTTCTTT. This encodes CASTRDVTEAFF. This chain joins TRBV6-6 and TRBJ1-1; D uncertain. Trimming shortened V by 7 bases and J by 4 bases, and 10 bases separated the two germline ends. CDR1 and CDR2 (germline): MNHNY, SVGAGI (reference sequence). There are 12 residues in the CDR3.